The next 25 T cell receptor beta chains were all read from a single sample in a study of tumor-infiltrating lymphocytes in primary liver carcinoma. Blood RNA was derived from unsorted whole blood, and germline DNA was extracted too. TCR beta cDNA was prepared out of approximately 500 ng total RNA by means of a constant-region primer. Three nested multiplex PCR rounds, a slightly modified ARM-PCR method, built the TCR beta libraries. Investigators reported that the first two PCR rounds, at 10 cycles each, used TRBV1-TRBV30 forward primers with a C-beta reverse primer. A single record per CDR3 protein comes from TCRdb applying MiXCR to the multiplex PCR reads. Of fewer than 350,000 distinct CDR3 sequences in the sample, 50% to 70% were seen once. Sequencing used peripheral blood. The receptor set was obtained from a man aged 35-49 years with primary liver carcinoma and hepatitis B virus infection.

With respect to this clonotype: A read error may produce the germline difference seen at one junction end. This chain uses TRBV11-2 with TRBJ1-3, with D unresolved. This CDR3 spans 14 amino acids. The germline V gene has CDR1 SGHAT and CDR2 FQNNGV. The CDR3: CVSSLSAVGNTIYF. The CDR3 DNA reads as TGTGTCAGCAGCTTATCGGCTGTTGGAAACACCATATATTTT. Drawing the rest from reference TRBV11-2 and TRBJ1-3, the complete variable domain is EAGVAQSPRYKIIEKRQSVAFWCNPISGHATLYWYQQILGQGPKLLIQFQNNGVVDDSQLPKDRFSAERLKGVDSTLKIQPAKLEDSAVYLCVSSLSAVGNTIYFGEGSWLTVV.

As concerns this clonotype: A much larger clone lies a single base off, so this may be a read error. The genes are TRBV6-6 and TRBJ2-7; 8 bases agree with TRBD1. The length of the CDR3 is 14 residues. Germline V gene sequence: CDR1 MNHNY, CDR2 SVGAGI (reference sequence). The CDR3: CASSRGQGVYEQCF. CDR3 coding DNA: TGTGCCAGCAGTAGAGGACAGGGAGTCTACGAGCAGTGCTTC.

This clonotype was detected only once. This rearrangement joins TRBV4-2 to TRBJ2-5; TRBD2 agrees at 14 bases. The CDR3 is 18 amino acids. V lost 8 bases and J lost 5; bases outside the gene matches: 16. CDR1 LGHNA and CDR2 YNFKEQ come from the germline V gene. Here the CDR3 reads CASCLTTSGRVGSETQYF. The CDR3 DNA reads as TGTGCCAGCTGCCTAACGACTAGCGGGAGGGTCGGCTCGGAGACCCAGTACTTC.

The V gene is TRBV11-2, the J gene TRBJ2-1, with D maybe TRBD2 (5 bases). Germline V gives CDR1 SGHAT, CDR2 FQNNGV. Trimming removed 8 bases at V and 4 bases at J, with 18 bases between. This CDR3 contains 15 residues. CDR3 in amino acids: CASGRGGGNYNEQFF. Written as DNA, the CDR3 is TGTGCCAGCGGCCGAGGAGGCGGAAATTACAATGAGCAGTTCTTC.

This clonotype was found once. The V call is TRBV6-6, the J call TRBJ2-1; 9 bases are shared with TRBD2. The V gene's germline CDR1 is MNHNY and CDR2 SVGAGI (reference sequence). With 7 bases clipped from V and 6 bases from J, the junction kept 10 bases outside the gene matches. This CDR3 has 15 amino acids. The CDR3 coding sequence is TGTGCCAGCAAGAAGATGACTAGCGGAAGCAATGAGCAGTTCTTC. It is translated as CASKKMTSGSNEQFF.

The rearrangement uses TRBV12-3 or TRBV12-4 and TRBJ1-5, with D unclear. Trimming left V 1 base short and J 5 bases short, with 18 bases between. This CDR3 has 17 amino acids. The CDR3 DNA reads as TGTGCCAGCAGTTTAGAGAAGGGCTTGGTGGGAGATCAGCCCCAGCATTTT. Translated, it gives CASSLEKGLVGDQPQHF.

As regards this clonotype: At one boundary the junction diverges from the germline segment, which might be a read error. This chain joins TRBV11-2 and TRBJ2-3, with D possibly being TRBD1 (5 bases). The germline V gene encodes CDR1 SGHAT and CDR2 FQNNGV. This CDR3 has 13 amino acids. Here the CDR3 reads CASSLDSTGTQYF. As DNA, the CDR3 is TGTGCCAGCAGCCTCGACAGCACAGGTACGCAGTACTTT.

This clonotype was observed a handful of times. V is TRBV12-3 or TRBV12-4 and J is TRBJ2-3; D call uncertain. The CDR3 is made up of 14 amino acids. V lost 6 bases to trimming and J lost 0 bases, with 10 bases between them. CDR3 bases: TGTGCCAGCAGACTCAGATTAAGCACAGATACGCAGTATTTT. Translation gives CASRLRLSTDTQYF.

The J gene is TRBJ2-3, the V gene TRBV6-5, with D possibly TRBD2 on 6 matching bases. Germline-derived CDR1 and CDR2 are MNHEY and SVGAGI. This CDR3 spans 14 amino acids. Trimming shortened V by 6 bases and J by 4 bases, and 14 bases separated the two germline ends. CDR3 coding DNA: TGTGCCAGCAGCACCCGGGGAGGCTCAGATACGCAGTATTTT. It specifies CASSTRGGSDTQYF.

Turning to this clonotype: A much larger clonotype is one base distant, so this may be a read error. The chain couples TRBV29-1 to TRBJ2-7, with 7 bases aligning to TRBD1. CDR3 size: 16 residues. The germline gives CDR1 SQVTM, CDR2 ANQGSEA. The CDR3 loop reads CSIEGRKGAIPYEQYF. The CDR3 region has the DNA TGCAGCATTGAAGGACGAAAGGGGGCGATCCCCTACGAGCAGTACTTC.

The rearrangement links TRBV5-6 to TRBJ2-7, with 9 bases aligning to TRBD2. The CDR3 is 16 amino acids. CDR1 is SGHDT, CDR2 YYEEEE, per germline. V gave up 3 bases and J gave up 7 bases; unmatched junction bases: 14. Here the CDR3 DNA reads TGTGCCAGCAGCTCCCTTCTCGTGGTAGCGGGAGAAGAGCAGTACTTC. It codes for CASSSLLVVAGEEQYF.

Concerning this clonotype: A much larger clone lies a single base off, so this may be a read error. This rearrangement joins TRBV4-3 to TRBJ1-5; D uncertain. In germline, CDR1 is LGHNA, CDR2 YSLEER. V shed 1 base and J shed 3 bases, with 10 bases lying between them. The CDR3 runs to 15 residues. This CDR3 is CASSQVVEVNQPQHF. The CDR3 DNA sequence: TGCGCCAGCAGCCAAGTCGTAGAGGTCAATCAGCCCCAGCATTTT.

Worth noting for this clonotype: This CDR3 fails to terminate in the conserved phenylalanine or tryptophan, so it likely reflects a read error. The chain links TRBV5-4 to TRBJ2-2; 9 positions match TRBD1. CDR1 and CDR2 (germline): SGHNT, YYREEE (reference sequence). V dropped 4 bases and J dropped 4; count of bases not matched to a gene: 5. This CDR3 has 15 residues. CDR3 loop: CASSPTGGSTGELFS. The DNA for the CDR3 is TGTGCCAGCAGCCCGACAGGGGGAAGCACCGGGGAGCTGTTTTCT.

Turning to this clonotype: Mismatch with germline at one junction end may stem from a read error. This sequence joins TRBV28 and TRBJ1-1, with 7 bases matching TRBD1. Germline CDR1 is MDHEN and CDR2 is SYDVKM. The CDR3 length is 15 residues. CDR3 coding DNA: TGTACCAGCAGTTTCCACAGGGGCGCGAGAACTGAACCTTTCTTT. This codes for CTSSFHRGARTEPFF.

For this clonotype: This sequence may be a read error, since a much larger clone differs from it by one base. The V call is TRBV6-1, the J call TRBJ2-1; D is perhaps TRBD2 (6 bases). The CDR3 consists of 14 residues. Germline values: CDR1 MNHNS, CDR2 SASEGT. The V end lost 6 bases, the J end lost 5 bases, and 14 bases lay between the germline ends. The CDR3 is CASSGSGYNNEQFF. In nucleotides, the CDR3 is TGTGCCAGCAGCGGTAGCGGATACAACAATGAGCAGTTCTTC.

The chain has TRBV5-1 and TRBJ2-7; 9 nucleotides match TRBD2. This CDR3 contains 15 residues. V lost 4 bases to trimming and J lost 2 bases; unmatched junction nucleotides: 7. Germline assignment: CDR1 SGHRS and CDR2 YFSETQ. CDR3 in amino acids: CASSPVAGVAYEQYF. For the CDR3, the DNA is TGCGCCAGCAGCCCTGTAGCGGGAGTCGCCTACGAGCAGTACTTC.

This clonotype was found once. A much larger clone differs from this one at a single base, so this may be a read error. This chain links TRBV6-6 with TRBJ2-5; no firm D call. This CDR3 spans 12 amino acids. Germline CDR1 reads MNHNY; CDR2 reads SVGAGI (reference sequence). The CDR3 DNA reads as TGTGCCTGCAGTTCCCTGGGAGAGACCCAGTACTTC. Encoded protein: CACSSLGETQYF.

To note about this clonotype: One base away lies a much larger clone, so this may be a sequencing read error. CDR3 coding DNA: TGTACCAGCAGTGAAACTTTAACGAGACTAGCGGGTAATGAGCAGTTCTTC. It is translated as CTSSETLTRLAGNEQFF. V gene TRBV6-1 combines with J gene TRBJ2-1, with 10 bases matching TRBD2. This CDR3 is built from 17 residues. Germline lookup yields CDR1 MNHNS and CDR2 SASEGT.

This clonotype has ten or more counts. The chain recombines TRBV14 with TRBJ1-4; D uncertain. The CDR3 spans 15 residues. In germline, CDR1 is SGHDN, CDR2 FVKESK. Deletions cut 0 bases from V and 8 bases from J, with 13 bases between. This CDR3 reads CASSQDPILGEKLFF. CDR3 coding DNA: TGTGCCAGCAGCCAAGACCCTATTCTCGGGGAAAAACTGTTTTTT.

As regards this clonotype: Relative to the germline gene, one junction end is altered; a read error may explain this. This chain connects TRBV5-6 to TRBJ2-7; TRBD2 is a possible D gene (5 bases). Germline values: CDR1 SGHDT, CDR2 YYEEEE. CDR3 size: 14 residues. The CDR3 DNA is TGTGTCAGCAGCTTGTCATCTAGCTCCTACGAACAGTACTTC. The encoded protein is CVSSLSSSSYEQYF.

A few counts support this clonotype. A junction boundary mismatches the germline segment, possibly from a read error. This chain connects TRBV6-5 to TRBJ2-6, with 7 bases aligning to TRBD1. This CDR3 spans 18 amino acids. Per the germline V gene, CDR1 is MNHEY and CDR2 is SVGAGI. DNA of the CDR3: TGTGCCAGCAATTACTCGCCAGGGGGTCCCTCTGGGGCCAACGTCCTGACTTTC. It codes for CASNYSPGGPSGANVLTF.

This clonotype was observed once. This may come from a read error, since a much larger clone is one base off. This sequence joins TRBV4-3 and TRBJ2-4; D is ambiguous. Germline CDR1 and CDR2: LGHNA and YSLEER. CDR3 size: 18 residues. CDR3: CANSQEGVGSNSKNIQYF. CDR3 bases: TGCGCCAACAGCCAAGAAGGAGTAGGGTCCAACTCCAAAAACATTCAGTACTTC.

This clonotype was seen ten or more times. The chain carries TRBV4-2 and TRBJ2-6, with D maybe TRBD2 (5 bases). CDR1 and CDR2 (germline): LGHNA, YNFKEQ. This CDR3 contains 19 residues. V was cut by 4 bases and J by 0 bases, with 19 bases left in between. The CDR3 DNA sequence: TGTGCCAGCAGCCCAACTCCGGGGATGGTAGACTCTGGGGCCAACGTCCTGACTTTC. It yields the protein CASSPTPGMVDSGANVLTF.

A word on this clonotype: A junction end diverges from the germline sequence, so it may reflect a read error. V is TRBV29-1 and J is TRBJ1-4; perhaps TRBD1 as D (6 bases). This CDR3 has 14 residues. Germline V gene lookup returns CDR1 SQVTM and CDR2 ANQGSEA. This CDR3 is CSVDPGAGYEKLVF. The CDR3, as DNA: TGCAGCGTTGATCCGGGGGCAGGATACGAAAAACTGGTTTTT. The full variable domain, its missing parts supplied by reference TRBV29-1 and TRBJ1-4, is SAVISQKPSRDICQRGTSLTIQCQVDSQVTMMFWYRQQPGQSLTLIATANQGSEATYESGFVIDKFPISRPNLTFSTLTVSNMSPEDSSIYLCSVDPGAGYEKLVFGSGTQLSVL.

About this clonotype: A much larger clone lies one base from this, so it may be a read error. The V gene is TRBV5-4, the J gene TRBJ1-5, with D possibly matching TRBD1 (6 bases). The DNA end is more similar to TRBJ2-3, so the J call may be wrong. CDR3 length equals 16 residues. The germline CDR1 and CDR2 sequences are SGHNT and YYREEE (reference sequence). Written as DNA, the CDR3 is TGTGCCAGCAGCTTGGGGGGGCCGGATAGCAATCAGCCCCAGTATTTT. Its protein product is CASSLGGPDSNQPQYF.